A single TCR beta chain is shown here with its context. Its antigen is undetermined. The data are from a study of a mutant IDH1 vaccine in newly diagnosed glioma. The CDR3 runs to 15 residues. The germline V gene encodes CDR1 LGHNA and CDR2 YNFKEQ. Deletions cut 4 bases from V and 8 bases from J, with 18 bases between. Described time point: week 35, safety follow-up. Each dose of the vaccine consisted of 300 ug of mutant IDH1 20-mer peptide, with topical imiquimod. Newly diagnosed WHO grade 3 or 4 IDH1-mutant, ATRX-lost astrocytomas were identified in the donors. Sequencing used immunoSEQ multiplex PCR; TCRdb keeps in-frame clones, though not all of them. The sample yields some 47,000 clones, 65% to 90% seen once.

The specimen comprised PBMCs, sampled from a glioma patient whose treatment included an IDH1 peptide vaccine. This chain connects TRBV4-2 to TRBJ2-1, with D hard to call. The origin of this receptor is a woman in her 40s with glioma. Some clones in this sample may be carry-over from other donors' samples. The CDR3 region has the DNA TGTGCCAGCAGCCCGAAGGCGAGCCAGTACGATGAGCAGTTCTTC. Translation: CASSPKASQYDEQFF.